This TCR beta chain was retrieved from a study of blood T cells in healthy people across ages. Points from the study as a whole: CMV infection status of these donors was not known.

Then a second PCR, running roughly 7 to 11 cycles, was carried out with a sample-barcoded 5' primer and a J-beta primer mix. Any given sample supplied a minimum of 2.5 million CDR3-containing paired-end reads. TCRdb recomputed calls from the 5' RACE reads with MiXCR, one row per CDR3 protein. There are over 500,000 distinct CDR3 sequences in the sample; 40% to 65% occur only once, and roughly 14% lies in the top ten. The CDR3 has 13 residues. The ends were cut back, 4 bases at V and 3 bases at J, with 13 bases in the middle. Germline assignment: CDR1 DFQATT and CDR2 SNEGSKA (reference sequence). As for this clonotype: Its specificity is unknown.

This chain connects TRBV20-1 to TRBJ2-7, with TRBD2 as a possible D gene (6 bases). Sequencing input: blood. The receptor's source is a woman of 80 years or more in good health. This CDR3 reads CSAIQAGFYEQYF. For the CDR3, the DNA is TGCAGTGCTATCCAGGCGGGATTCTACGAGCAGTACTTC.